Listed below are T cell receptor beta chains from one sample, sequenced in a study of neurological immune-mediated disorders. TCRdb ran MiXCR on the 5' RACE reads and lists one entry per CDR3 protein. The data show 40,000 or so distinct CDR3 sequences, roughly 7.3% seen once. Sequenced input: PBMCs. Receptor source: a woman between 40 and 55 years old in good health. CDR3s include the opening cysteine and the closing phenylalanine or tryptophan. A D gene is named only where the DNA matches it firmly. Size values are once, few and many counts, or a class for expanded clones, and some rows have none.

D	J	size	V	CDR3	DNA
.	TRBJ2-3	many	TRBV6-5	CASSSMGTDTQYF	TGTGCCAGCAGTTCGATGGGTACAGATACGCAGTATTTT
.	TRBJ2-2	few	TRBV3-1	CASSQGAYPTGELFF	TGTGCCAGCAGCCAAGGGGCCTACCCCACCGGGGAGCTGTTTTTT
.	TRBJ2-7	many	TRBV6-5	CASSYRGNYEQYF	TGTGCCAGCAGTTACAGGGGGAACTACGAGCAGTACTTC
TRBD1	TRBJ2-3	many	TRBV10-3	CAISVQGQGSTDTQYF	TGTGCCATCAGTGTACAGGGACAGGGCAGTACAGATACGCAGTATTTT
.	TRBJ2-7	many	TRBV20-1	CSARYRGSYEQYF	TGCAGTGCTAGATATCGGGGCTCCTACGAGCAGTACTTC
.	TRBJ1-4	many	TRBV20-1	CSARDGQVNEKLFF	TGCAGTGCTAGAGATGGGCAGGTTAATGAAAAACTGTTTTTT
TRBD1	TRBJ2-1	many	TRBV27	CASSSTGGPYNEQFF	TGTGCCAGCAGTTCCACAGGGGGACCCTACAATGAGCAGTTCTTC
TRBD1	TRBJ1-1	.	TRBV2	CASSEWGQPNTEAFF	TGTGCCAGCAGTGAGTGGGGACAGCCGAACACTGAAGCTTTCTTT
.	TRBJ1-4	many	TRBV2	CASSPLLGGANEKLFF	TGTGCCAGCAGTCCCCTCCTCGGGGGGGCAAATGAAAAACTGTTTTTT
.	TRBJ1-4	many	TRBV29-1	CSVVTFGEKLFF	TGCAGCGTTGTAACCTTTGGTGAAAAACTGTTTTTT
TRBD1	TRBJ1-1	many	TRBV10-3	CAIARTGEDTEAFF	TGTGCCATCGCTCGGACAGGAGAGGACACTGAAGCTTTCTTT
.	TRBJ2-1	once	TRBV3-1	CVSSQDPWLATYEQFF	TGTGTCAGCAGCCAAGACCCTTGGCTAGCGACATATGAGCAGTTCTTC
.	TRBJ2-3	few	TRBV29-1	CSVEEPPGVRGDTQYF	TGCAGCGTTGAAGAACCCCCGGGGGTTAGGGGAGATACGCAGTATTTT
.	TRBJ1-4	many	TRBV14	CASSMKGHDEKLFF	TGTGCCAGCAGCATGAAAGGGCACGATGAAAAACTGTTTTTT
TRBD2	TRBJ2-3	many	TRBV5-1	CASSLIAGVSDTQYF	TGCGCCAGCAGCTTGATTGCGGGAGTGTCAGATACGCAGTATTTT
.	TRBJ2-1	many	TRBV9	CASSVVGGPNNEQFF	TGTGCCAGCAGCGTAGTCGGCGGGCCGAACAATGAGCAGTTCTTC
.	TRBJ1-2	many	TRBV6-1	CASSDRTGLYGYTF	TGTGCCAGCAGTGACCGGACGGGACTCTATGGCTACACCTTC
.	TRBJ1-4	many	TRBV20-1	CSARSGSLNEKLFF	TGCAGTGCTAGGAGTGGCAGTCTTAATGAAAAACTGTTTTTT
.	TRBJ1-1	many	TRBV25-1	CASSEYKGDRTEAFF	TGTGCCAGCAGTGAATATAAGGGGGATCGGACTGAAGCTTTCTTT
.	TRBJ2-4	many	TRBV18	CASSPFALTDIQYF	TGTGCCAGCTCACCATTTGCGCTAACGGACATTCAGTACTTC
.	TRBJ1-6	.	TRBV12-3/TRBV12-4	CASGVGYNSPLHF	TGTGCCAGCGGTGTAGGGTATAATTCACCCCTCCACTTT
.	TRBJ1-2	many	TRBV29-1	CSFHDFFYGYTF	TGCAGCTTCCATGATTTTTTCTATGGCTACACCTTC
.	TRBJ1-5	.	TRBV3-1	CASSPTVSNQPQHF	TGTGCCAGCAGCCCGACGGTGAGCAATCAGCCCCAGCATTTT
.	TRBJ2-3	many	TRBV12-5	CASASTTDTQYF	TGTGCTAGTGCCTCGACCACAGATACGCAGTATTTT
.	TRBJ2-1	many	TRBV20-1	CSAIAKGLSYNEQFF	TGCAGTGCTATCGCTAAGGGTCTCTCCTACAATGAGCAGTTCTTC
.	TRBJ2-3	many	TRBV5-1	CASSLGHMTDTQYF	TGCGCCAGCAGCTTGGGACATATGACAGATACGCAGTATTTT
TRBD2	TRBJ2-3	many	TRBV28	CASSSGLAGAPTDTQYF	TGTGCCAGCAGTTCGGGACTAGCGGGAGCTCCCACAGATACGCAGTATTTT
.	TRBJ2-1	many	TRBV5-1	CASSFEQTNDEQFF	TGCGCCAGCAGCTTTGAACAGACCAACGATGAGCAGTTCTTC
.	TRBJ1-5	many	TRBV4-1	CASSQAGNQPQHF	TGCGCCAGCAGCCAGGCAGGGAATCAGCCCCAGCATTTT
TRBD2	TRBJ2-2	many	TRBV20-1	CSASLSGSGTGELFF	TGCAGTGCTAGCCTTAGCGGGAGCGGGACCGGGGAGCTGTTTTTT
.	TRBJ1-6	many	TRBV27	CASSLEVPGRNSPLHF	TGTGCCAGCAGTTTAGAGGTCCCAGGGCGTAATTCACCCCTCCACTTT
.	TRBJ1-2	many	TRBV10-3	CAISESWVRGYTF	TGTGCCATCAGTGAGTCTTGGGTGAGGGGCTACACCTTC
.	TRBJ2-3	many	TRBV3-1	CASSQGLTGGTDTQYF	TGTGCCAGCAGCCAGGGCCTCACCGGGGGCACAGATACGCAGTATTTT
.	TRBJ2-1	many	TRBV20-1	CSASGQGGSNEQFF	TGCAGTGCTTCTGGGCAGGGGGGGTCAAATGAGCAGTTCTTC
TRBD2	TRBJ2-1	many	TRBV20-1	CSAHQAGGAGEQFF	TGCAGTGCTCATCAAGCGGGGGGGGCGGGTGAGCAGTTCTTC
.	TRBJ1-1	many	TRBV5-6	CASSLAPLGSTEAFF	TGTGCCAGCAGCTTGGCCCCTTTGGGGAGCACTGAAGCTTTCTTT
.	TRBJ2-2	many	TRBV5-1	CASSLRSHHLPNTGELFF	TGCGCCAGCAGCTTAAGGAGCCATCACCTGCCGAACACCGGGGAGCTGTTTTTT
.	TRBJ2-7	many	TRBV15	CATSSLDSPYEQYF	TGTGCCACCAGCAGCCTCGACTCCCCCTACGAGCAGTACTTC
.	TRBJ1-3	many	TRBV5-5	CASSLESEGNTIYF	TGTGCCAGCAGCTTGGAGTCAGAAGGAAACACCATATATTTT
TRBD1	TRBJ2-1	many	TRBV28	CASSLYRGSYNEQFF	TGTGCCAGCAGTTTATACAGGGGCTCCTACAATGAGCAGTTCTTC
.	TRBJ2-6	many	TRBV5-1	CASSLQSPSGANVLTF	TGCGCCAGCAGCTTGCAGTCCCCCTCTGGGGCCAACGTCCTGACTTTC
TRBD1	TRBJ1-1	many	TRBV27	CASRDRGWTEAFF	TGTGCCAGCAGGGACAGGGGTTGGACTGAAGCTTTCTTT
.	TRBJ2-7	many	TRBV20-1	CSAGAGPYEQYF	TGCAGTGCTGGGGCAGGTCCTTACGAGCAGTACTTC
TRBD1	TRBJ1-4	many	TRBV2	CASSLGTGSEKLFF	TGTGCCAGCAGCCTCGGGACAGGGAGTGAAAAACTGTTTTTT
.	TRBJ2-2	many	TRBV5-5	CASSLGTSPTGELFF	TGTGCCAGCAGCTTGGGGACAAGTCCCACCGGGGAGCTGTTTTTT
.	TRBJ2-1	many	TRBV24-1	CATSDFNYNEQFF	TGTGCCACCAGTGATTTCAATTACAATGAGCAGTTCTTC